The present T cell receptor beta chain was sequenced within a study of cytomegalovirus exposure and HLA in healthy donors. The wider study: The use of the same platform for the roughly 130 validation repertoires and the approximately 730 first-cohort repertoires was reported by a later analysis.

The CDR3 loop spans 14 amino acids. The germline V gene has CDR1 MNHNY and CDR2 SVGAGI (reference sequence). V lost 4 bases to trimming and J lost 5 bases, with 14 bases between them. Generated by immunoSEQ multiplex PCR, the TCRdb table keeps only in-frame clones and is missing some. This sample has about 67,000 clones, with roughly 94% found just once. A remark on this clone: Its specificity is not known.

Study findings and constraints: As was reported, the classifier diagnosed cytomegalovirus status with high specificity and sensitivity.

Sequencing was done on a sample of PBMCs. The chain has TRBV6-6 and TRBJ2-5; maybe TRBD2 (7 bases). The receptor's source is a woman between 18 and 30 years old in good health and CMV-seronegative. This CDR3 is CASSSGRGRETQYF. CDR3 in DNA: TGTGCCAGCAGTTCTGGGAGGGGGAGGGAGACCCAGTACTTC.